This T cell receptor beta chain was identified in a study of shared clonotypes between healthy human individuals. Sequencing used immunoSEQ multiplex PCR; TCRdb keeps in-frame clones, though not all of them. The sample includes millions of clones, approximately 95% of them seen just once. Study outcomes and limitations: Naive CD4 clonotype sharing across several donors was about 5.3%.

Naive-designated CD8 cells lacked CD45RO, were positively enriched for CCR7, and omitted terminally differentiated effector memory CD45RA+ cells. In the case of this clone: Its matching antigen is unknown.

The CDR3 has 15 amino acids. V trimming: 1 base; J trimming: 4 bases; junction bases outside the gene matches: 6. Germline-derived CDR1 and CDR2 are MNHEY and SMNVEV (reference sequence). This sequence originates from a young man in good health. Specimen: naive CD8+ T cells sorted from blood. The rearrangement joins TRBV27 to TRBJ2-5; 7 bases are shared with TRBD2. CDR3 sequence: CASSLWGVAGETQYF. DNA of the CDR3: TGTGCCAGCAGTTTATGGGGGGTAGCGGGAGAGACCCAGTACTTC.